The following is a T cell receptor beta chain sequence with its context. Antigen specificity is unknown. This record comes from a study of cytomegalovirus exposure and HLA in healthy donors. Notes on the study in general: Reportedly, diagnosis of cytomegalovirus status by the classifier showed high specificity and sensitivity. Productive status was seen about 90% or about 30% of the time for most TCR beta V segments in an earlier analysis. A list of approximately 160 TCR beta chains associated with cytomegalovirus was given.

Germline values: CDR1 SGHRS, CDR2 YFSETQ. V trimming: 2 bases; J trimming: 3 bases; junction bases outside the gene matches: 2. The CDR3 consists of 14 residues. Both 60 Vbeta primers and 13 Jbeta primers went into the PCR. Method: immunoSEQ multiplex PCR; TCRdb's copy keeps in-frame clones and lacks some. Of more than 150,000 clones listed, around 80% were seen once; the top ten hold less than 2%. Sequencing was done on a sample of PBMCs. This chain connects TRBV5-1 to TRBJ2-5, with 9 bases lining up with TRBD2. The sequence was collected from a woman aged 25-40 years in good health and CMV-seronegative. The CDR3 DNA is TGCGCCAGCAGCTTTATAGCGGGGGAAGAGACCCAGTACTTC. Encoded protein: CASSFIAGEETQYF. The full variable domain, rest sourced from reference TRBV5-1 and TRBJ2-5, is KAGVTQTPRYLIKTRGQQVTLSCSPISGHRSVSWYQQTPGQGLQFLFEYFSETQRNKGNFPGRFSGRQFSNSRSEMNVSTLELGDSALYLCASSFIAGEETQYFGPGTRLLVL.